This TCR beta chain was profiled in a study of CD8 T cells in Susac syndrome. Random hexamers were used to reverse transcribe roughly 0.45 to 1 ug of RNA. TCRdb re-called the immunoSEQ multiplex PCR reads with MiXCR, one entry per CDR3 protein. This sample yields around 130,000 distinct CDR3 sequences, of which 90% to 95% are seen a single time; around 0.12% belongs to the top ten. The controls, all healthy donors, were matched for age and sex. The CDR3 runs 13 residues. CDR1 is LGHDT and CDR2 is YNNKEL in the germline V gene (reference sequence). Losses at the gene ends were 3 bases for V and 6 bases for J; bases not matched to a gene: 3. This clonotype has just one count.

The sequence came from a human donor in good health. Sequenced: CD4+ T cells from PBMCs. This chain joins TRBV3-1 and TRBJ1-1; TRBD1 agrees at 8 bases. DNA for the CDR3: TGTGCCAGCAGCCACCGGACAGGGCCTGAAGCTTTCTTT. It encodes CASSHRTGPEAFF.